This TCR beta chain was sequenced in a study of T cells after yellow fever vaccination. The overall study: In the case of low-cell-number fractions, SMART-Seq v4 Ultra Low Input was used for preparation. Findings of the study overall: A weaker but faster secondary response was observed, peaking on day 5 versus 15. Most clones from primary vaccination were detected again post-booster (approximately 97% CD4, around 88% CD8).

Using its own MiXCR run on the 5' RACE reads, TCRdb lists one record per CDR3 protein. The table includes 550,000 to 750,000 distinct CDR3 sequences, 13% detected once. V was shortened by 5 bases and J by 4 bases, with 12 bases between the two germline ends. This CDR3 contains 13 residues. The germline CDR1 and CDR2 sequences are SGHTA and FQGNSA. In the case of this clonotype: What it recognizes is unknown.

The source is a man aged 25-40 years who received the YFV17D yellow fever vaccine. This specimen consisted of PBMCs, obtained on the day of the yellow fever booster vaccination. J is TRBJ2-7 and V is TRBV7-2; tentatively, D is TRBD1 or TRBD2 (5 bases each). The CDR3 here is CASSHRGDYEQYF. The CDR3 nucleotides are TGTGCCAGCAGCCACCGGGGCGATTACGAGCAGTACTTC.